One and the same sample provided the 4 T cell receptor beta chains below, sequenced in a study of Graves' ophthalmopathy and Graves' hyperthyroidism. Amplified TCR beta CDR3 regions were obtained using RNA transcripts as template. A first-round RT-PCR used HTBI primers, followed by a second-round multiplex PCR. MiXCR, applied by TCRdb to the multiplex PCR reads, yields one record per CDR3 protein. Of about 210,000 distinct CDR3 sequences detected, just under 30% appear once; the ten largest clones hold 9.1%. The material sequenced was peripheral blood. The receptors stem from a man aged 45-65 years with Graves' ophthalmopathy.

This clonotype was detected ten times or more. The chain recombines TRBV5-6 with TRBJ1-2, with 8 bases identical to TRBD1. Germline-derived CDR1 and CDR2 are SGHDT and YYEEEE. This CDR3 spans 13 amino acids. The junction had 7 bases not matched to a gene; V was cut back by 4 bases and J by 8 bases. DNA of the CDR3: TGTGCCAGCAGCCGGACAGGGCTTGACGGCTACACCTTC. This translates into CASSRTGLDGYTF.

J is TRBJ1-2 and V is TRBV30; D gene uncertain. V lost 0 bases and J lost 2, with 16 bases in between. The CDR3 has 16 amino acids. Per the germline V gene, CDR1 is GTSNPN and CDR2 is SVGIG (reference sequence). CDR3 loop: CAWSVLQRRRNYGYTF. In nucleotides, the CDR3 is TGTGCCTGGAGTGTACTACAGAGACGGAGAAACTATGGCTACACCTTC.

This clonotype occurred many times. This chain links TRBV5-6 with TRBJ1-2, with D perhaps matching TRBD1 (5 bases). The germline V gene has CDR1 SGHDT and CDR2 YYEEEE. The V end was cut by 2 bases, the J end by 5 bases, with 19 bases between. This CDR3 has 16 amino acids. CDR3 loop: CASSLHPGPSGYGYTF. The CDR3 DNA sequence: TGTGCCAGCAGCTTACACCCGGGACCCTCCGGGTATGGCTACACCTTC.

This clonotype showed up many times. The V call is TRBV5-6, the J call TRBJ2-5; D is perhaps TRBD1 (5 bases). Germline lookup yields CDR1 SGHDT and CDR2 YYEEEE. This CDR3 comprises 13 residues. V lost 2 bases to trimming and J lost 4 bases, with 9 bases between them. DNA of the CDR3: TGTGCCAGCAGCTTTACAGGTCGAGAGACCCAGTACTTC. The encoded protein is CASSFTGRETQYF.